This entry is about one TCR beta chain. This entry comes from a study of blood T cell repertoires in COVID-19. The length of the CDR3 is 13 residues. Per germline, CDR1 SNHLY and CDR2 FYNNEI. Trimming took 8 bases from V and 4 from J, leaving 9 bases between them. Assay used: immunoSEQ multiplex PCR; TCRdb lists only in-frame clones, some missing. The data contain 350,000 or so clones, more than 70% of them seen just once; the ten biggest clones take up under 3%. The specimen was peripheral blood. The rearrangement uses TRBV2 and TRBJ1-6; D gene uncertain. This TCR was sampled from a man younger than 40 with active or convalescent COVID-19. The CDR3 loop reads CASEGGYNSPLHF. Written as DNA, the CDR3 is TGTGCCAGCGAGGGCGGATATAATTCACCCCTCCACTTT.